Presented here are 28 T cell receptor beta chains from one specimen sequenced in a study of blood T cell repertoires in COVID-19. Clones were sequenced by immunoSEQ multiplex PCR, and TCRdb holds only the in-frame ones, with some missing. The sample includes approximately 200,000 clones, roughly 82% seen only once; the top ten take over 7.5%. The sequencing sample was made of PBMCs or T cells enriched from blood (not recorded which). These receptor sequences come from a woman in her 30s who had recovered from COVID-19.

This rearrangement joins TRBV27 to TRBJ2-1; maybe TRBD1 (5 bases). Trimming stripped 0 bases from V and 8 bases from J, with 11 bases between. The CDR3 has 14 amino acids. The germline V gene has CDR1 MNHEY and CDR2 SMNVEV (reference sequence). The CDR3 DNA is TGTGCCAGCAGTTTATCCGGCCAGGGCGATGAGCAGTTCTTC. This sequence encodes CASSLSGQGDEQFF.

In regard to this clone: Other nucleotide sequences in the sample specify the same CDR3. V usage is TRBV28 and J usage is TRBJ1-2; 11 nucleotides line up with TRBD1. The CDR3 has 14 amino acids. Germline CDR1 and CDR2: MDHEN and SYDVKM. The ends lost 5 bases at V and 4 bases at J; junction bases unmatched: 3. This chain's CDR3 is CASSPGTGGYGYTF. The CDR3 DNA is TGTGCCAGCAGTCCGGGGACAGGGGGCTATGGCTACACCTTC.

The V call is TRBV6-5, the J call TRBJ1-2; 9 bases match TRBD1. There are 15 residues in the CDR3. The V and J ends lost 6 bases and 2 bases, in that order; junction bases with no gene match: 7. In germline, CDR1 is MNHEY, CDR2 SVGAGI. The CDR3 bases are TGTGCCAGCAGCCAGAAGGGACAGGGCAACTATGGCTACACCTTC. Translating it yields CASSQKGQGNYGYTF.

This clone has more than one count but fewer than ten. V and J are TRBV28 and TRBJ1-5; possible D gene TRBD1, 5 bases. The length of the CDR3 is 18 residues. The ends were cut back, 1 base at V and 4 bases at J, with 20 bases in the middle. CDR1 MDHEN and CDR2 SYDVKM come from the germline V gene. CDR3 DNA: TGTGCCAGCAGTTTATCACTTGCGTGGGGGGAAGCAAATCAGCCCCAGCATTTT. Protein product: CASSLSLAWGEANQPQHF.

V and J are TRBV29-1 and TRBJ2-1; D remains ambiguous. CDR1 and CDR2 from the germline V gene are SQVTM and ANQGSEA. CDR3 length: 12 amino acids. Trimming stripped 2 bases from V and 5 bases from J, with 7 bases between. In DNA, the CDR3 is TGCAGCGTTGAATCTATGAACAATGAGCAGTTCTTC. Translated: CSVESMNNEQFF.

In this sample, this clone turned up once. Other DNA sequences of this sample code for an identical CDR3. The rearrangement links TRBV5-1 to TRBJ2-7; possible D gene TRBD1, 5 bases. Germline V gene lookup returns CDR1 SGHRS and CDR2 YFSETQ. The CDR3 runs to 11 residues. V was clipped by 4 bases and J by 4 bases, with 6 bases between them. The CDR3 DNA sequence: TGCGCCAGCAGCAGGGGTTACGAGCAGTACTTC. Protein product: CASSRGYEQYF.

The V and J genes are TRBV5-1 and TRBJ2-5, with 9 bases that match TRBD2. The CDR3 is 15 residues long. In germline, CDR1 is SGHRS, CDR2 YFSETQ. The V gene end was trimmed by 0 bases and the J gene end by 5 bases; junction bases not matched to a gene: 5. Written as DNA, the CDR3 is TGCGCCAGCAGCTTGGGAGCTAGCGGGGCGGAGACCCAGTACTTC. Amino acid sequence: CASSLGASGAETQYF.

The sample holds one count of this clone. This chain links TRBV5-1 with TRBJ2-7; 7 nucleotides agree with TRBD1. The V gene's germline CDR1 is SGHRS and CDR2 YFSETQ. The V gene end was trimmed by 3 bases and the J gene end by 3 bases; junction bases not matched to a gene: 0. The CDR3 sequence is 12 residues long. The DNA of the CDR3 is TGCGCCAGCAGCTGGGACAGCTACGAGCAGTACTTC. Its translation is CASSWDSYEQYF.

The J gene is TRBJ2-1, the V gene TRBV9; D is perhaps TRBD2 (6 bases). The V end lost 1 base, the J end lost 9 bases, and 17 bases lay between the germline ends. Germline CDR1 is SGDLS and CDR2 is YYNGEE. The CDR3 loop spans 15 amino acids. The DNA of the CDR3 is TGTGCCAGCAGCGTACGGGACTCCGGGGGATGTGAGCAGTTCTTC. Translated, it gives CASSVRDSGGCEQFF. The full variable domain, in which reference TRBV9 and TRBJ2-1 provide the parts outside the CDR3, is DSGVTQTPKHLITATGQRVTLRCSPRSGDLSVYWYQQSLDQGLQFLIQYYNGEERAKGNILERFSAQQFPDLHSELNLSSLELGDSALYFCASSVRDSGGCEQFFGPGTRLTVL.

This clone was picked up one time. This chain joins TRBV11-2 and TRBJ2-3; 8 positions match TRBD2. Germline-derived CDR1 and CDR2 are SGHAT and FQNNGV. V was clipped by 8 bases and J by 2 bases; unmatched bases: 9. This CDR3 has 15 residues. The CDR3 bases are TGTGCCAGCTTAGTATTAGCGGGACTCACAGATACGCAGTATTTT. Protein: CASLVLAGLTDTQYF.

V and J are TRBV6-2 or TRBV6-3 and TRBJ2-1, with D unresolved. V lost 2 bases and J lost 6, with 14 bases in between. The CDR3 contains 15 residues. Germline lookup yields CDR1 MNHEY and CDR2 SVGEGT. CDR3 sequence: CASSYPRWPGNEQFF. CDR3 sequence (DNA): TGTGCCAGCAGTTACCCACGATGGCCAGGCAATGAGCAGTTCTTC.

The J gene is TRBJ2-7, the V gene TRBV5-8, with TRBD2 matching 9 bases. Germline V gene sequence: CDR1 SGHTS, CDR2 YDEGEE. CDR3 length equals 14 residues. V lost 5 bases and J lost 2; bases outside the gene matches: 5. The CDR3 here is CASRQTSGAYEQYF. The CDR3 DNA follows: TGTGCCAGCAGACAGACTAGCGGAGCCTACGAGCAGTACTTC.

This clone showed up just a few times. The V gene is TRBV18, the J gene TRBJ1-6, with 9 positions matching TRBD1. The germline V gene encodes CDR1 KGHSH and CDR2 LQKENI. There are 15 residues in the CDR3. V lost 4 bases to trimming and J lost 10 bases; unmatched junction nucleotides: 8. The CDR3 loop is CASSRGTGSDSPLHF. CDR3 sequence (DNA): TGTGCCAGCTCACGAGGGACAGGGAGTGACTCACCCCTCCACTTT.

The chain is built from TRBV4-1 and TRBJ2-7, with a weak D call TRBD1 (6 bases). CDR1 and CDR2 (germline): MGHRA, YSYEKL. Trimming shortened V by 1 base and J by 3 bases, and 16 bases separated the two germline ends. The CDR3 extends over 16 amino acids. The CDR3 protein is CASSQGGQGTFYEQYF. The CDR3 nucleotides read TGCGCCAGCAGCCAAGGTGGGCAGGGGACCTTCTACGAGCAGTACTTC.

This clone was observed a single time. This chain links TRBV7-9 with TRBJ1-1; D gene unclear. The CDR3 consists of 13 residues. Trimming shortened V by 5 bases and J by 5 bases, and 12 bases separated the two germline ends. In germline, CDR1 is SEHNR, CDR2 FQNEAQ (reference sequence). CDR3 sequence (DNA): TGTGCCAGCAGCCTGGAGGGAGGGACTGAAGCTTTCTTT. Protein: CASSLEGGTEAFF.

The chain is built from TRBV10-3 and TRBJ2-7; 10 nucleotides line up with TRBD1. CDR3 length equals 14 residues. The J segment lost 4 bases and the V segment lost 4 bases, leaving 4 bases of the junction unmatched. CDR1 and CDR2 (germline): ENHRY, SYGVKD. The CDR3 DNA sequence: TGTGCCATCAGTGGGGGACAGGGGAGATACGAGCAGTACTTC. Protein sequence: CAISGGQGRYEQYF.

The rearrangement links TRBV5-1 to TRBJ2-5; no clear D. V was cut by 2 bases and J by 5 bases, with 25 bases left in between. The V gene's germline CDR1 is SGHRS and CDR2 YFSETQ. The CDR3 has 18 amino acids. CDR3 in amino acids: CASSFTWVKARRQETQYF. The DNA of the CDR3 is TGCGCCAGCAGCTTCACTTGGGTTAAGGCTAGACGGCAGGAGACCCAGTACTTC. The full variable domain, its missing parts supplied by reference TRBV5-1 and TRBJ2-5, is KAGVTQTPRYLIKTRGQQVTLSCSPISGHRSVSWYQQTPGQGLQFLFEYFSETQRNKGNFPGRFSGRQFSNSRSEMNVSTLELGDSALYLCASSFTWVKARRQETQYFGPGTRLLVL.

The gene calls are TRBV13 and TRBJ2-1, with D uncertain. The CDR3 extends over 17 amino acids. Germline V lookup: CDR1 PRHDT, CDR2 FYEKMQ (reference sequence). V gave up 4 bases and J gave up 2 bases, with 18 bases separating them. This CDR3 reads CASSSLLSPSPYNEQFF. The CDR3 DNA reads TGTGCCAGCAGCTCGCTCCTATCCCCCTCCCCCTACAATGAGCAGTTCTTC.

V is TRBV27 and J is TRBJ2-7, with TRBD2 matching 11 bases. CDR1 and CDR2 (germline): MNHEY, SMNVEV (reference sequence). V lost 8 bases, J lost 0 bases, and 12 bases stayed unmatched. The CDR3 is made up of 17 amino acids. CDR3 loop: CASPLLDSGRDSYEQYF. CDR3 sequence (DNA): TGTGCCAGCCCCTTGTTGGATAGCGGGAGGGACTCCTACGAGCAGTACTTC.

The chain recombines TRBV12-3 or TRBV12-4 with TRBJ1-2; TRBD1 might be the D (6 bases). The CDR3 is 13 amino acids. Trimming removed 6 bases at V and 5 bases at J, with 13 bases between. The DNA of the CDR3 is TGTGCCAGCAGCCGGGACACTACTTATGGCTACACCTTC. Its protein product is CASSRDTTYGYTF.

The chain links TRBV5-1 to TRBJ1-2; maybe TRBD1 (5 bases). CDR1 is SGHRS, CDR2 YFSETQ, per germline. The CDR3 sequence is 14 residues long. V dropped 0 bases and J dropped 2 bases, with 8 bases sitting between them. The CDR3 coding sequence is TGCGCCAGCAGCTTGGCTGGGGCAAACTATGGCTACACCTTC. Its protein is CASSLAGANYGYTF.

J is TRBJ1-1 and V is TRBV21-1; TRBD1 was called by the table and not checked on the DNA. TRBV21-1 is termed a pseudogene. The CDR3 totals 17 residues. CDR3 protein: CASSSSDRGRIFYDAFF. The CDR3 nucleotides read TGTGCCAGCAGCAGCTCTGACAGGGGCCGAATTTTCTACGATGCTTTCTTT.

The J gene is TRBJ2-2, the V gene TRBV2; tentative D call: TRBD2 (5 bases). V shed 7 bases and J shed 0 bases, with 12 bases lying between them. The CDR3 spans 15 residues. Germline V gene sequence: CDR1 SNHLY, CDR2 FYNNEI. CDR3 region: CASTPQTTNTGELFF. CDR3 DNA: TGTGCCAGCACTCCCCAGACTACGAACACCGGGGAGCTGTTTTTT.

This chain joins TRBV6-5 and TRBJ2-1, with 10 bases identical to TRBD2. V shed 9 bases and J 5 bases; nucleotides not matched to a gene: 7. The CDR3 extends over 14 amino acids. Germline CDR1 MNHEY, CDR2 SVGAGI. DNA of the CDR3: TGTGCCAGTTCCTCTAGCGGGAGCCACAATGAGCAGTTCTTC. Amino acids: CASSSSGSHNEQFF.

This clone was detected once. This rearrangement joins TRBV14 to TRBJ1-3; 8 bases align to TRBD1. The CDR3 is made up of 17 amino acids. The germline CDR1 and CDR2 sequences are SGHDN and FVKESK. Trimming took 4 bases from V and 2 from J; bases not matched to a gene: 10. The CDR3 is CASSPTPGQAPGNTIYF. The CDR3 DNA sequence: TGTGCCAGCAGCCCAACTCCGGGACAGGCTCCTGGAAACACCATATATTTT.

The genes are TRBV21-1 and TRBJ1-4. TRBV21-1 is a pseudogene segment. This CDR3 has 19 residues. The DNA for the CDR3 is TGTGCCAGCAGCAAGATAAGTGGACAGATGGGGGGGCATAATGAAAAACTGTTTTTT. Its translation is CASSKISGQMGGHNEKLFF.

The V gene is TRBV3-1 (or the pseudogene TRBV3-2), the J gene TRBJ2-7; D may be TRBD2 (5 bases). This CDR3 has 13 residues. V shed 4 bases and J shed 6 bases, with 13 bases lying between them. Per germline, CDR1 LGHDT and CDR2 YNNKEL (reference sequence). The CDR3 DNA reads TGTGCCAGCAGCCGGCGGACTGCGCCCGAGCAGTACTTC. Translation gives CASSRRTAPEQYF.

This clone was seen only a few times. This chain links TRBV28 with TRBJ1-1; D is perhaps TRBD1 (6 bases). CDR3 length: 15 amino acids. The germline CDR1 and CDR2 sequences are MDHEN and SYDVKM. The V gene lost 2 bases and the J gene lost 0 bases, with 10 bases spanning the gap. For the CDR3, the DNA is TGTGCCAGCAGTTTACAGGGGACATTGAACACTGAAGCTTTCTTT. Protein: CASSLQGTLNTEAFF.